What follows are 2 T cell receptor beta chains derived from one specimen sequenced in a study of blood T cell repertoires in COVID-19. Clones were read by immunoSEQ multiplex PCR, and TCRdb kept only the in-frame ones, dropping some. This repertoire shows 60,000 to 70,000 clones, around 81% found once; its top ten account for about 4.4%. The sample taken for sequencing was peripheral blood. These receptors came from an older woman with acute or convalescent COVID-19.

The chain employs TRBV18 and TRBJ1-1; D might be TRBD1 (5 bases). Trimming cost V 2 bases and J 6 bases, with 16 bases left between them. This CDR3 has 15 residues. The germline V gene encodes CDR1 KGHSH and CDR2 LQKENI. This CDR3 is CASSPLSGQGSEAFF. The CDR3 DNA reads TGTGCCAGCTCACCATTGTCAGGTCAGGGCTCTGAAGCTTTCTTT.

This clone was seen a few times. The chain recombines TRBV9 with TRBJ2-2; D unresolved. Germline loops: CDR1 SGDLS, CDR2 YYNGEE. Trimming took 1 base from V and 2 from J, leaving 3 bases between them. CDR3 length: 13 amino acids. CDR3 sequence reads: CASSVTNTGELFF. As DNA, the CDR3 is TGTGCCAGCAGCGTAACTAACACCGGGGAGCTGTTTTTT.